Detailed here is one T cell receptor beta chain. The entry originates in a study of beta chain features in type 1 diabetes. Expressed TCRB transcripts were sequenced after all isolated RNA was converted to cDNA. The table came from immunoSEQ multiplex PCR; TCRdb's copy has only in-frame clones and leaves some out. The sample yields about 900,000 clones, roughly a sixth seen once. Sequencing was done on a sample of naive CD4+ T cells from blood. The TCR sequence derives from a woman between 18 and 30 years old in good health.

CDR3 sequence reads: CASSFRQAYGYTF. CDR3 bases: TGTGCCAGCAGCTTTCGACAGGCCTATGGCTACACCTTC. The chain has TRBV7-9 and TRBJ1-2; maybe TRBD1 (6 bases). The CDR3 is made up of 13 amino acids. The V end was cut by 3 bases, the J end by 4 bases, with 9 bases between. Germline V CDR1 and CDR2: SEHNR, FQNEAQ (reference sequence).